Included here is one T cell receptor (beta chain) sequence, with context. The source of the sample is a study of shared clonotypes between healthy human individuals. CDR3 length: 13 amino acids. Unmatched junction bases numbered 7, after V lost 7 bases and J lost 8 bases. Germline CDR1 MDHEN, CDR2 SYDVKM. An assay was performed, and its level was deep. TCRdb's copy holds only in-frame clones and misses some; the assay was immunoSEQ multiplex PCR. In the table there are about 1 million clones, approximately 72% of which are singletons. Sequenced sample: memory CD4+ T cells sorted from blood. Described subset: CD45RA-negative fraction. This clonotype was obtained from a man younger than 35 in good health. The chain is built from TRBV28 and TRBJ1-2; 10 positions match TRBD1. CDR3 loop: CASIGGQGRGYTF. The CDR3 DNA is TGTGCCAGCATCGGGGGACAGGGGAGAGGCTACACCTTC.